What follows are 26 T cell receptor beta chains derived from one specimen sequenced in a study of post-analysis software for immune sequencing data. Sequencing libraries made from TCR beta cDNA carried unique molecular identifiers. MiXCR was run by TCRdb on the PCR reads, yielding one entry per CDR3 protein. This sample has roughly 600,000 distinct CDR3 sequences, with about 40% found just once. Antigens of these TCRs are unknown. Study-level points and caveats: The five TRBV segments detected at higher frequency in patients than in controls included TRBV5-6, TRBV5-1 and TRBV20-1.

Material: blood. The source is a girl between 10 and 17 years old with multiple sclerosis.

The rearrangement links TRBV29-1 to TRBJ1-1; 7 nucleotides match TRBD1. Per germline, CDR1 SQVTM and CDR2 ANQGSEA. With 6 bases clipped from V and 12 bases from J, the junction kept 7 bases outside the gene matches. CDR3 size: 10 residues. The CDR3 DNA follows: TGCAGCGTCCACAGGGGAAAAACTTTCTTT. Its protein product is CSVHRGKTFF.

This clonotype was picked up a small number of times. J is TRBJ1-5 and V is TRBV12-3 or TRBV12-4; D is unclear. Trimming took 1 base from V and 0 from J, leaving 16 bases between them. This CDR3 is built from 18 residues. In DNA, the CDR3 is TGTGCCAGCAGTTTAGGTCGGCGGGGTATCTATAGCAATCAGCCCCAGCATTTT. This sequence encodes CASSLGRRGIYSNQPQHF.

J is TRBJ2-7 and V is TRBV10-3, with D tentatively TRBD1 (5 bases). V dropped 6 bases and J dropped 6 bases, with 15 bases sitting between them. CDR3 size: 13 residues. Per the germline V gene, CDR1 is ENHRY and CDR2 is SYGVKD. CDR3 region: CAISEDIAGEQYF. CDR3 in DNA: TGTGCCATCAGCGAGGACATTGCAGGCGAGCAGTACTTC.

There are a few counts of this clonotype. This chain links TRBV20-1 with TRBJ2-7; TRBD2 might be the D (6 bases). The CDR3 sequence is 13 residues long. V was pared by 4 bases and J by 10 bases, with 20 bases between. Germline V CDR1 and CDR2: DFQATT, SNEGSKA (reference sequence). CDR3 sequence (DNA): TGCAGTGCTAAACCGGGACTGCAGAGGGCCCAGTACTTC. It codes for CSAKPGLQRAQYF.

This clonotype was detected a few times. A read error may be the cause here, since a much bigger clone is one base away. V usage is TRBV5-8 and J usage is TRBJ2-7; TRBD1 aligns across 8 bases. This CDR3 spans 13 amino acids. Germline values: CDR1 SGHTS, CDR2 YDEGEE. V gave up 4 bases and J gave up 3 bases; unmatched junction bases: 3. The CDR3: CASSRDRRYEQYF. For the CDR3, the DNA is TGTGCCAGCAGCCGGGACAGGCGCTACGAGCAGTACTTC.

In its sample, this clonotype was seen a few times. CDR3 protein: CASSSTTLGGLSFRFF. As DNA, the CDR3 is TGTGCCAGCAGCTCCACCACACTGGGGGGGCTTAGCTTTCGGTTCTTC. The rearrangement joins TRBV7-2 to TRBJ2-1; tentative D call: TRBD2 (7 bases). V lost 4 bases to trimming and J lost 15 bases, with 28 bases between them. Germline CDR1 is SGHTA and CDR2 is FQGNSA. This CDR3 is built from 16 residues.

The chain uses TRBV24-1 and TRBJ1-2; 11 bases fit TRBD1. The CDR3 is made up of 14 amino acids. V was clipped by 2 bases and J by 8 bases; unmatched bases: 3. Germline CDR1 is KGHDR and CDR2 is SFDVKD. CDR3 sequence: CATSDSDRGQGYTF. CDR3 bases: TGTGCCACCAGTGATTCGGACAGGGGGCAAGGCTACACCTTC.

The chain employs TRBV5-1 and TRBJ2-7; 7 nucleotides line up with TRBD2. The germline CDR1 and CDR2 sequences are SGHRS and YFSETQ. The CDR3 spans 15 residues. With 2 bases clipped from V and 7 bases from J, the junction kept 12 bases outside the gene matches. CDR3 nucleotides: TGCGCCAGCAGCTTCCTAGCGGACTCATACAATGAGCAGTACTTC. Translation: CASSFLADSYNEQYF.

This clonotype has a handful of counts. The CDR3 DNA is TGTGCCAGCAGCTTACCCGGTGGGGCCCAGTACTTC. Amino acids: CASSLPGGAQYF. This sequence joins TRBV13 and TRBJ2-7; a weak D match, TRBD1 (5 bases). CDR3 length equals 12 residues. CDR1 is PRHDT, CDR2 FYEKMQ, per germline (reference sequence). Trimming shortened V by 2 bases and J by 10 bases, and 12 bases separated the two germline ends.

This clonotype has just one count. This chain links TRBV5-1 with TRBJ2-5; unclear D gene. Germline lookup yields CDR1 SGHRS and CDR2 YFSETQ. Trimming took off 7 bases at V and 4 bases at J, with 17 bases between the two ends. CDR3 length: 14 residues. The CDR3 protein is CASAKNGRTETQYF. For the CDR3, the DNA is TGCGCCAGCGCCAAGAACGGACGGACAGAGACCCAGTACTTC.

This clonotype came up many times. The chain links TRBV6-6 to TRBJ2-3, with 8 bases lining up with TRBD1. V lost 5 bases to trimming and J lost 2 bases; unmatched junction nucleotides: 3. Germline V gene lookup returns CDR1 MNHNY and CDR2 SVGAGI (reference sequence). This CDR3 is built from 14 residues. The CDR3: CASSHRGSTDTQYF. In DNA form, the CDR3 reads TGTGCCAGCAGTCACAGGGGGTCCACAGATACGCAGTATTTT.

The gene calls are TRBV20-1 and TRBJ2-5; 7 bases are a match to TRBD2. The V and J ends lost 5 bases and 1 base, in that order; junction bases with no gene match: 10. The CDR3 covers 15 residues. The germline gives CDR1 DFQATT, CDR2 SNEGSKA (reference sequence). The CDR3 protein is CSAGVRETFQETQYF. Here the CDR3 DNA reads TGCAGTGCTGGAGTGCGGGAGACCTTCCAAGAGACCCAGTACTTC.

This clonotype was seen a few times. This rearrangement joins TRBV12-3 or TRBV12-4 to TRBJ2-5; D may be TRBD1 or TRBD2 (5 bases each). The length of the CDR3 is 14 residues. The V and J ends lost 8 bases and 5 bases respectively, with 18 bases between them. Here the CDR3 reads CASSRGRPLETQYF. CDR3 in DNA: TGTGCCAGCTCAAGGGGACGGCCCCTGGAGACCCAGTACTTC.

The rearrangement joins TRBV20-1 to TRBJ1-2; maybe TRBD1 (5 bases). With 2 bases removed from V and 6 bases from J, the gap between germline ends came to 13 bases. The CDR3 loop spans 13 amino acids. The V gene's germline CDR1 is DFQATT and CDR2 SNEGSKA (reference sequence). CDR3 protein: CSARFQGSHGYTF. The DNA for the CDR3 is TGCAGTGCTAGATTTCAGGGCTCCCATGGCTACACCTTC.

The chain joins TRBV12-3 or TRBV12-4 to TRBJ1-2, with 8 nucleotides matching TRBD1. J was trimmed by 10 bases and V by 1 base; bases with no gene match: 8. CDR3 size: 14 residues. As DNA, the CDR3 is TGTGCCAGCAGTTTAGAAGGGACAGGTCTGGACTACACCTTC. This translates into CASSLEGTGLDYTF.

This clonotype occurred a few times. This chain connects TRBV10-3 to TRBJ2-7, with D perhaps matching TRBD2 (6 bases). The germline V gene has CDR1 ENHRY and CDR2 SYGVKD. V lost 6 bases and J 4 bases, leaving 13 bases between the germline ends. The CDR3 runs to 13 residues. The DNA of the CDR3 is TGTGCCATCAGCCCGGAGGGCCGGTACGAGCAGTACTTC. It is translated as CAISPEGRYEQYF.

V is TRBV29-1 and J is TRBJ2-5; D gene ambiguous. V was trimmed by 4 bases and J by 1 base, leaving 7 bases between them. This CDR3 contains 12 residues. Per the germline V gene, CDR1 is SQVTM and CDR2 is ANQGSEA. CDR3 coding DNA: TGCAGCGTTGGCGGCAGCCAAGAGACCCAGTACTTC. Protein product: CSVGGSQETQYF.

The chain links TRBV27 to TRBJ1-1; no firm D call. CDR1 and CDR2 (germline): MNHEY, SMNVEV (reference sequence). Trimming took 4 bases from V and 9 from J, leaving 12 bases between them. The CDR3 is made up of 12 amino acids. The CDR3 here is CASSSPGIQAFF. The CDR3 nucleotides are TGTGCCAGCAGTTCTCCGGGAATCCAAGCTTTCTTT.

The V call is TRBV4-1, the J call TRBJ1-2; D might be TRBD1 (6 bases). The CDR3 length is 15 residues. CDR1 is MGHRA and CDR2 is YSYEKL in the germline V gene. Trimming cost V 2 bases and J 2 bases, with 12 bases left between them. The CDR3 is CASSQMTGVNYGYTF. CDR3 in DNA: TGCGCCAGCAGCCAAATGACAGGAGTAAACTATGGCTACACCTTC.

The chain recombines TRBV5-5 with TRBJ1-1; 8 positions agree with TRBD1. The germline V gene encodes CDR1 SGHKS and CDR2 YYEKEE (reference sequence). Trimming removed 5 bases from V and 4 bases from J; junction bases left unmatched: 4. CDR3 length equals 13 residues. CDR3 sequence reads: CASSFQGATEAFF. CDR3 bases: TGTGCCAGCAGTTTTCAGGGGGCCACTGAAGCTTTCTTT.

This chain joins TRBV30 and TRBJ2-6; D possibly corresponds to TRBD2 (5 bases). From germline, CDR1 is GTSNPN and CDR2 SVGIG (reference sequence). Trimming pared 3 bases from V and 7 bases from J, leaving 10 bases between. The CDR3 is 13 residues long. DNA of the CDR3: TGTGCCTGGAGACCCTCGGGAGCCAACGTCCTGACTTTC. Its translation is CAWRPSGANVLTF.

The V call is TRBV4-2, the J call TRBJ2-3; D gene ambiguous. Germline lookup yields CDR1 LGHNA and CDR2 YNFKEQ. With 1 base removed from V and 0 bases from J, the gap between germline ends came to 11 bases. The CDR3 sequence is 16 residues long. The CDR3 DNA follows: TGTGCCAGCAGCCAAGGCTTCCTCGAAAGCACAGATACGCAGTATTTT. It yields the protein CASSQGFLESTDTQYF.

This clonotype occurred many times. This chain joins TRBV20-1 and TRBJ1-2; 8 bases match TRBD1. Germline CDR1 is DFQATT and CDR2 is SNEGSKA (reference sequence). With V trimmed by 3 bases and J by 3 bases, 0 bases remained unmatched. The CDR3 totals 12 residues. CDR3 protein: CSARDRDYGYTF. CDR3 sequence (DNA): TGCAGTGCTAGGGACAGGGACTATGGCTACACCTTC.

The rearrangement joins TRBV7-2 to TRBJ1-6, with 11 bases aligning to TRBD1. V trimming: 0 bases; J trimming: 5 bases; junction bases outside the gene matches: 3. The germline gives CDR1 SGHTA, CDR2 FQGNSA. The CDR3 runs to 17 residues. The chain's CDR3 is CASSLAWTGGNNSPLHF. The CDR3 nucleotides read TGTGCCAGCAGCTTAGCGTGGACAGGGGGCAATAATTCACCCCTCCACTTT.

The table lists this clonotype with a few counts. The chain uses TRBV5-1 and TRBJ2-3; D perhaps matches TRBD2 (7 bases). V was pared by 4 bases and J by 8 bases, with 20 bases between. The CDR3 is made up of 15 amino acids. Germline V lookup: CDR1 SGHRS, CDR2 YFSETQ. The CDR3 is CASSVSGPPQGTQYF. The CDR3 coding sequence is TGCGCCAGCAGCGTTAGCGGGCCCCCACAGGGTACGCAGTATTTT.

This clonotype was observed a handful of times. V and J are TRBV5-1 and TRBJ2-3, with D perhaps matching TRBD2 (5 bases). The CDR3 is 15 amino acids. CDR1 SGHRS and CDR2 YFSETQ come from the germline V gene. Trimming cost V 0 bases and J 2 bases, with 10 bases left between them. CDR3 coding DNA: TGCGCCAGCAGCTTGGGAACAGCGGCCACAGATACGCAGTATTTT. It is translated as CASSLGTAATDTQYF.